The 8 T cell receptor beta chains presented below share a single source sample, sequenced in a study of blood T cell repertoires in COVID-19 (TCRdb year 2020). Receptor amplification or capture employed the immunoSEQ multiplex PCR assay. Imported from immuneACCESS, the table was reduced by TCRdb to in-frame sequences with V and J called. These copies leave out some clones; in studies compared against another copy, an unresolved V gene accounts for under half, and the cause of the remainder is not known. For this sample there are about 360,000 clones; around 84% appear just once. Jointly, the top ten make up less than 3.5% of the sample. The sequencing input was peripheral blood. The receptors shown here come from a human donor in a cohort sampled during active COVID-19.

This CDR3 reads CAWSEGQAFGYTF. CDR3 nucleotide sequence: TGTGCCTGGAGTGAGGGACAGGCGTTTGGCTACACCTTC. This chain joins TRBV30 and TRBJ1-2, with TRBD1 matching over 8 bases. Germline CDR1 and CDR2: GTSNPN and SVGIG (reference sequence). Unmatched junction bases numbered 5, after V lost 1 base and J lost 7 bases. The CDR3 consists of 13 residues.

This sequence joins TRBV30 and TRBJ2-1; D unclear. Germline lookup yields CDR1 GTSNPN and CDR2 SVGIG (reference sequence). The V end was cut by 6 bases, the J end by 4 bases, with 13 bases between. This CDR3 is built from 13 residues. The CDR3 spells CACARTRYNEQFF. Here the CDR3 DNA reads TGTGCCTGCGCGCGCACTCGTTACAATGAGCAGTTCTTC.

The rearrangement joins TRBV5-1 to TRBJ2-5, with 11 bases fitting TRBD2. Germline lookup yields CDR1 SGHRS and CDR2 YFSETQ. J was trimmed by 5 bases and V by 4 bases; bases with no gene match: 10. The CDR3 has 16 residues. DNA of the CDR3: TGCGCCAGCAGCATTCTAGCGGGGGGATCGTCGGAGACCCAGTACTTC. It yields the protein CASSILAGGSSETQYF.

The chain couples TRBV19 to TRBJ1-2, with 8 bases that match TRBD1. CDR1 and CDR2 (germline): LNHDA, SQIVND (reference sequence). The ends lost 6 bases at V and 8 bases at J; junction bases unmatched: 11. The CDR3 runs 14 residues. The CDR3 sequence is CASSPGQAPFGYTF. The CDR3 DNA reads TGTGCCAGTAGCCCGGGACAGGCCCCATTCGGCTACACCTTC.

The chain uses TRBV6-5 and TRBJ1-3; 7 positions match TRBD1. Germline CDR1 reads MNHEY; CDR2 reads SVGAGI. The CDR3 loop spans 11 amino acids. The ends lost 6 bases at V and 8 bases at J; junction bases unmatched: 1. The CDR3 protein is CASRQGYTIYF. CDR3 nucleotides: TGTGCCAGCAGACAGGGGTACACCATATATTTT.

The chain recombines TRBV3-1 (or the pseudogene TRBV3-2) with TRBJ2-5; D might be TRBD1 (6 bases). Per the germline V gene, CDR1 is LGHDT and CDR2 is YNNKEL (reference sequence). Trimming removed 8 bases from V and 1 base from J, with 11 bases in between. The CDR3 is made up of 13 amino acids. DNA for the CDR3: TGTGCCAGCCGACAGGCACTCCAAGAGACCCAGTACTTC. Amino acid sequence: CASRQALQETQYF.

Comment on this clone: A read error may produce the germline difference seen at one junction end. The chain combines TRBV6-5 with TRBJ2-6; maybe TRBD1 (5 bases). The CDR3 length is 16 residues. Looked up from germline, CDR1 is MNHEY and CDR2 is SVGAGI. CDR3 sequence: CASSYGDFSGANVLTF. CDR3 sequence (DNA): TGTGCCAGCAGTTACGGGGATTTCTCTGGGGCCAACGTTCTGACTTTC.

The chain carries TRBV7-2 and TRBJ1-2, with TRBD1 matching 8 bases. The germline V gene has CDR1 SGHTA and CDR2 FQGNSA. The CDR3 sequence is 13 residues long. V was pared by 3 bases and J by 8 bases, with 5 bases of the junction left unmatched. This CDR3 reads CASSFGQGGGYTF. DNA for the CDR3: TGTGCCAGCAGCTTCGGACAGGGAGGGGGCTACACCTTC.